This TCR beta chain originates from a study of T cells expressing NK-cell markers. On the study more broadly: Sequencing of TCR beta repertoires drew on sorted CD3+CD56+NKG2C+, CD3+CD56+NKG2C- and CD3+CD56-NKG2C+ T cells. Of eight sequenced donors, seven were HCMV-seropositive and one HCMV-seronegative.

Making the TCR beta cDNA relied on 5'RACE template switching with UMIs. Using the 5' RACE reads, TCRdb records one entry per CDR3 protein without DNA. In all, the sample yields about 140,000 distinct CDR3 sequences. The CDR3 is 15 amino acids. CDR1 is SGHRS, CDR2 YFSETQ, per germline. The chain recombines TRBV5-1 with TRBJ1-4; TCRdb returns TRBD1, unconfirmable since there is no DNA. Sequences were obtained from blood T cells: a sorted CD56 or NKG2C T cell subset, CD4+ or CD8+ T cells, or bulk PBMC T cells (not recorded which). This receptor was obtained from a man younger than 35 in good health. The chain's CDR3 is CASSLRTATNEKLFF.